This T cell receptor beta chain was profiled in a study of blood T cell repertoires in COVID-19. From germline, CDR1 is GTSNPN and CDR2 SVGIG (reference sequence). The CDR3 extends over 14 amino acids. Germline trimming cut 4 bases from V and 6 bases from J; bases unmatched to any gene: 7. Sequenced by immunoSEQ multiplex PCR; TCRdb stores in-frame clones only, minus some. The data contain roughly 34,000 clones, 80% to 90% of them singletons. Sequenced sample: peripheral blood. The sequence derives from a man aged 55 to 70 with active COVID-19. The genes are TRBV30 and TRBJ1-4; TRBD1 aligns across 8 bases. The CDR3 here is CAWTVGQVDEKLFF. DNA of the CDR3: TGTGCCTGGACCGTGGGACAGGTGGATGAAAAACTGTTTTTT.